The 8 T cell receptor beta chains below come from one sample, sequenced in a study of persistence of HIV-infected CD4 T cells. This nonspecific control used anti-CD3/anti-CD28 bead stimulation of CD4+ T cells. CD4+ T cells upregulating both CD40 ligand and CD69 were sorted as responding cells. The immunoSEQ assay was version 4, run in survey mode. TCRdb keeps only in-frame clones here, not all; method: immunoSEQ multiplex PCR. The sample includes tens of thousands of clones, 88% of them seen just once. Their antigen targets remain unknown. The sample consisted of CD4+ T cells sorted from PBMCs after approximately 20-hour stimulation, taken from a patient who received antiretroviral therapy. The receptors shown here come from an adult woman with HIV who was CMV-seropositive.

This sequence joins TRBV24-1 and TRBJ1-2; the match to TRBD1 covers 10 bases. After removal of 9 bases from V and 4 bases from J, the junction contained 7 bases not matched to a gene. The CDR3 runs to 14 residues. Germline V gene data show CDR1 as KGHDR and CDR2 as SFDVKD. The CDR3 bases are TGTGCCACCGGGACAGGGGAGAGTATCTATGGCTACACCTTC. As protein: CATGTGESIYGYTF.

The chain recombines TRBV4-1 with TRBJ1-1; D call uncertain. CDR1 is MGHRA and CDR2 is YSYEKL in the germline V gene. The CDR3 is 11 amino acids. Trimming removed 5 bases from V and 8 bases from J, with 9 bases in between. The CDR3 protein is CASSSGGEAFF. As DNA, the CDR3 is TGCGCCAGCAGCTCTGGTGGAGAAGCTTTCTTT.

This clone was counted once. The chain links TRBV3-1 (or the pseudogene TRBV3-2) to TRBJ1-2; D might be TRBD1 (5 bases). Per the germline V gene, CDR1 is LGHDT and CDR2 is YNNKEL (reference sequence). The ends were cut back, 4 bases at V and 1 base at J, with 10 bases in the middle. The CDR3 has 14 residues. CDR3 protein: CASSPRDGNYGYTF. The CDR3 coding sequence is TGTGCCAGCAGCCCCCGGGACGGTAACTATGGCTACACCTTC.

The chain has TRBV2 and TRBJ2-5; tentatively, D is TRBD1 or TRBD2 (5 bases each). The V end was cut by 5 bases, the J end by 5 bases, with 12 bases between. CDR3 size: 13 residues. The germline CDR1 and CDR2 sequences are SNHLY and FYNNEI. CDR3 in DNA: TGTGCCAGCAGTAGGGACGCGCGGGAGACCCAGTACTTC. The encoded protein is CASSRDARETQYF. Full variable domain (missing parts from reference TRBV2 and TRBJ2-5): EPEVTQTPSHQVTQMGQEVILRCVPISNHLYFYWYRQILGQKVEFLVSFYNNEISEKSEIFDDQFSVERPDGSNFTLKIRSTKLEDSAMYFCASSRDARETQYFGPGTRLLVL.

The chain links TRBV9 to TRBJ2-2, with a weak D call TRBD1 (5 bases). The length of the CDR3 is 14 residues. Trimming shortened V by 2 bases and J by 3 bases, and 8 bases separated the two germline ends. The V gene's germline CDR1 is SGDLS and CDR2 YYNGEE. The CDR3 loop reads CASSVQGYTGELFF. The CDR3 nucleotides are TGTGCCAGCAGCGTCCAGGGTTACACCGGGGAGCTGTTTTTT.

The chain carries TRBV18 and TRBJ2-3, with 8 bases that match TRBD1. The germline CDR1 and CDR2 sequences are KGHSH and LQKENI. The CDR3 consists of 14 residues. Trimming cost V 5 bases and J 6 bases; bases outside gene matches: 7. CDR3: CASSISGGSDTQYF. CDR3 nucleotides: TGTGCCAGCTCAATATCAGGGGGCTCCGATACGCAGTATTTT.

V and J are TRBV5-5 and TRBJ1-2; 8 bases line up with TRBD1. J gave up 6 bases and V 2 bases, and 9 bases lay outside the gene matches. In germline, CDR1 is SGHKS, CDR2 YYEKEE (reference sequence). The CDR3 is 15 residues long. CDR3 in amino acids: CASSLGATGDDGYTF. As DNA, the CDR3 is TGTGCCAGCAGCTTAGGGGCGACAGGGGACGATGGCTACACCTTC.

This chain links TRBV5-1 with TRBJ2-7; D unclear. V lost 0 bases to trimming and J lost 6 bases, with 13 bases between them. CDR1 is SGHRS, CDR2 YFSETQ, per germline. The length of the CDR3 is 14 residues. In DNA, the CDR3 is TGCGCCAGCAGCTTGGAGCCAGTAGGGCGCGAGCAGTACTTC. This codes for CASSLEPVGREQYF.